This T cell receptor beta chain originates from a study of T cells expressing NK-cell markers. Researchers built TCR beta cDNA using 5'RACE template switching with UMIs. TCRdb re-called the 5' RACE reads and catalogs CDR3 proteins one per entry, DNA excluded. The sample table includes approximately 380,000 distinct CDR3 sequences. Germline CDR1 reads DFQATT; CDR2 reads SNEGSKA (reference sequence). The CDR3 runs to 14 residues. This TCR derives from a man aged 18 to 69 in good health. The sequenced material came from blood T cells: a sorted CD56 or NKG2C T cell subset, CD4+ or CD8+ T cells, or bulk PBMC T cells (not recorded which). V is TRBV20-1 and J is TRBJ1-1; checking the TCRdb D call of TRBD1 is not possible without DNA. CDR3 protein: CSARSWTGTRLAFF.